These 13 T cell receptor beta chains were all obtained from the same sample, sequenced in a study of CD8+CD57+ T cells in acquired aplastic anemia. Profiling of TCR beta VDJ combinations and CDR3 sequences used genomic DNA as template. TCRdb analysed the reads with MiXCR anew, one entry per CDR3 protein. The repertoire has about 40,000 distinct CDR3 sequences, 60% to 70% of them found once; the top ten carry 45% to 75%. Before being chosen for sequencing, patients had shown CD8+CD57+ cell expansion by flow cytometry. Material for sequencing was sorted CD4+, CD8+, or CD8+CD57+ T cells (not recorded which) from PBMCs. The receptor source for this set is a human donor with aplastic anemia.

The chain links TRBV10-3 to TRBJ2-7; 7 nucleotides line up with TRBD2. Germline V gene lookup returns CDR1 ENHRY and CDR2 SYGVKD. The CDR3 extends over 15 amino acids. The trim removed 2 bases at V and 3 bases at J, leaving 7 bases unmatched. CDR3 protein: CAISETGTMSYEQYF. CDR3 nucleotides: TGTGCCATCAGTGAGACCGGGACTATGAGCTACGAGCAGTACTTC.

J is TRBJ1-2 and V is TRBV19, with D possibly being TRBD1 (5 bases). V dropped 3 bases and J dropped 8 bases, with 13 bases sitting between them. Looked up from germline, CDR1 is LNHDA and CDR2 is SQIVND (reference sequence). CDR3 length equals 13 residues. As DNA, the CDR3 is TGTGCCAGTAGTATCGGGGCGGCGGGGGGCTACACCTTC. Translation gives CASSIGAAGGYTF.

V gene TRBV9 combines with J gene TRBJ1-3; possibly TRBD1 for D (5 bases). This CDR3 is built from 14 residues. Germline V gene data show CDR1 as SGDLS and CDR2 as YYNGEE. V was trimmed by 3 bases and J by 4 bases, leaving 11 bases between them. CDR3 in amino acids: CASSDRSGGNTIYF. The CDR3 DNA reads TGTGCCAGCAGCGACAGGTCCGGAGGAAACACCATATATTTT.

This sequence joins TRBV20-1 and TRBJ2-1; 10 nucleotides line up with TRBD2. The CDR3 is 17 residues long. In germline, CDR1 is DFQATT, CDR2 SNEGSKA (reference sequence). J was trimmed by 5 bases and V by 3 bases; bases with no gene match: 13. Written as DNA, the CDR3 is TGCAGTGCTAGGGACCAGACTTTAGCGGGGGGTGACAATGAGCAGTTCTTC. Translated: CSARDQTLAGGDNEQFF.

The chain carries TRBV5-1 and TRBJ2-1; 11 bases align to TRBD1. CDR1 is SGHRS and CDR2 is YFSETQ in the germline V gene. This CDR3 has 16 amino acids. The J segment lost 8 bases and the V segment lost 0 bases, leaving 7 bases of the junction unmatched. CDR3 sequence: CASSLGTGGPFDEQFF. CDR3 DNA: TGCGCCAGCAGCTTGGGGACAGGGGGCCCGTTCGATGAGCAGTTCTTC. The whole variable domain, filled in from reference TRBV5-1 and TRBJ2-1, reads KAGVTQTPRYLIKTRGQQVTLSCSPISGHRSVSWYQQTPGQGLQFLFEYFSETQRNKGNFPGRFSGRQFSNSRSEMNVSTLELGDSALYLCASSLGTGGPFDEQFFGPGTRLTVL.

In its sample, this clonotype was seen a few times. The chain links TRBV19 to TRBJ2-3; D may be TRBD1 (5 bases). CDR1 LNHDA and CDR2 SQIVND come from the germline V gene (reference sequence). V dropped 7 bases and J dropped 0 bases, with 8 bases sitting between them. The CDR3 has 13 amino acids. CDR3: CASTRQSTDTQYF. The CDR3 nucleotides are TGTGCCAGTACCAGACAGAGCACAGATACGCAGTATTTT.

Points on this clonotype: The junction does not match germline at one end; this may be a read error. The rearrangement uses TRBV10-3 and TRBJ2-7; TRBD1 agrees at 8 bases. CDR3 length: 14 residues. Germline assignment: CDR1 ENHRY and CDR2 SYGVKD. The CDR3 nucleotides are TGTGCCATCAACCCGGGACAGGACATAGACGAGCAGCGCTTC. It translates to CAINPGQDIDEQRF.

The rearrangement joins TRBV13 to TRBJ1-1; D not resolved. The CDR3 covers 16 residues. Per the germline V gene, CDR1 is PRHDT and CDR2 is FYEKMQ (reference sequence). V lost 0 bases and J 3 bases, leaving 14 bases between the germline ends. In DNA, the CDR3 is TGTGCCAGCAGCTTAGGGCCCCTAGGTGGACACACTGAAGCTTTCTTT. This sequence encodes CASSLGPLGGHTEAFF.

This clonotype was detected many times. V is TRBV27 and J is TRBJ1-5; maybe TRBD1 (6 bases). V was cut by 6 bases and J by 4 bases, with 16 bases left in between. This CDR3 region has 15 residues. Germline lookup yields CDR1 MNHEY and CDR2 SMNVEV (reference sequence). The DNA of the CDR3 is TGTGCCAGCAGCCCTTGGGCAGGGGATAATCAGCCCCAGCATTTT. Translation gives CASSPWAGDNQPQHF.

The chain employs TRBV6-1 and TRBJ1-2; no clear D. The V gene's germline CDR1 is MNHNS and CDR2 SASEGT. The CDR3 loop spans 10 amino acids. Trimming took off 7 bases at V and 7 bases at J, with 7 bases between the two ends. The DNA of the CDR3 is TGTGCCAGCAAGACAACTGGCTACACCTTC. Translated: CASKTTGYTF.

The chain couples TRBV4-1 to TRBJ2-7, with 9 bases fitting TRBD1. V was clipped by 0 bases and J by 5 bases; unmatched bases: 2. This CDR3 is built from 14 residues. Germline V gene data show CDR1 as MGHRA and CDR2 as YSYEKL. Written as DNA, the CDR3 is TGCGCCAGCAGCCAAGATGGGACAGGGCACGAGCAGTACTTC. Amino acids: CASSQDGTGHEQYF.

This chain's CDR3 is CAIRGGDGGPWETQYF. The CDR3 region has the DNA TGTGCCATCCGAGGGGGAGACGGCGGGCCCTGGGAGACCCAGTACTTC. The V gene is TRBV10-3, the J gene TRBJ2-5, with D perhaps TRBD1 (6 bases). Between the trimmed V and J ends, which lost 8 bases and 5 bases, there was a span of 24 bases. The CDR3 sequence is 16 residues long. CDR1 and CDR2 (germline): ENHRY, SYGVKD.

The CDR3 loop is CASSVGPQRAPGEQYF. DNA for the CDR3: TGTGCCAGCAGCGTAGGCCCACAGCGCGCGCCGGGCGAGCAGTACTTC. The rearrangement joins TRBV9 to TRBJ2-7, with D hard to call. There are 16 residues in the CDR3. The germline gives CDR1 SGDLS, CDR2 YYNGEE. Trimming removed 0 bases at V and 6 bases at J, with 19 bases between. The variable domain in full, with the rest retrieved from reference TRBV9 and TRBJ2-7, is DSGVTQTPKHLITATGQRVTLRCSPRSGDLSVYWYQQSLDQGLQFLIQYYNGEERAKGNILERFSAQQFPDLHSELNLSSLELGDSALYFCASSVGPQRAPGEQYFGPGTRLTVT.